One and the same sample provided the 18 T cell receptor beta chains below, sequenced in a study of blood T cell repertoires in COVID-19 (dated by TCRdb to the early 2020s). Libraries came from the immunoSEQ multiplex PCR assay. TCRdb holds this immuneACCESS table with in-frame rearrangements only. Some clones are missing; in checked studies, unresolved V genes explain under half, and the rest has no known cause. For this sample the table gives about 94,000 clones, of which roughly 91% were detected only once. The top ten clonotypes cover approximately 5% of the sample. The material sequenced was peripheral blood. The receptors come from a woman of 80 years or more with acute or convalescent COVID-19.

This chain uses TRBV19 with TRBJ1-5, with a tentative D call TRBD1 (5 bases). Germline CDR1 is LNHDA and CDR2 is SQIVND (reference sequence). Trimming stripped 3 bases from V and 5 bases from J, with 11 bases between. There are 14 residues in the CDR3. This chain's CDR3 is CASSIRGTDQPQHF. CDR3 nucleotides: TGTGCCAGTAGTATCCGGGGGACCGATCAGCCCCAGCATTTT.

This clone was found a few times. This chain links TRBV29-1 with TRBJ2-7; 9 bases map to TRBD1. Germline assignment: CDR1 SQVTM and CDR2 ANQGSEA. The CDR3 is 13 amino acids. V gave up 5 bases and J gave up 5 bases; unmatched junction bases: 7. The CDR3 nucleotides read TGCAGCGTTCCGGGACAGGGAGGGGACGAGCAGTACTTC. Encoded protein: CSVPGQGGDEQYF.

CDR3 sequence (DNA): TGTGCCAGCTCACCACGGGACAGGGAGAAGCAGCCCCAGCATTTT. Translated, it gives CASSPRDREKQPQHF. The chain is built from TRBV18 and TRBJ1-5; 9 bases agree with TRBD1. Germline V CDR1 and CDR2: KGHSH, LQKENI. This CDR3 has 15 residues. V dropped 1 base and J dropped 7; count of bases not matched to a gene: 5.

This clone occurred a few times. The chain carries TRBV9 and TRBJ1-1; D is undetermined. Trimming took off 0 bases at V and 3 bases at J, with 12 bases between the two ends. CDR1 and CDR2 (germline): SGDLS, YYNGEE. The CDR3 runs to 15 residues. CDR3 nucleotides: TGTGCCAGCAGCGTAGACTGGGGAGAAGACACTGAAGCTTTCTTT. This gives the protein CASSVDWGEDTEAFF.

The CDR3 sequence is CASSRSDRSGGEKLFF. In DNA, the CDR3 is TGTGCCAGCAGCAGGTCCGACAGGTCGGGGGGTGAAAAACTGTTTTTT. This chain links TRBV21-1 with TRBJ1-4. TRBV21-1 corresponds to a pseudogene. The CDR3 is made up of 16 amino acids.

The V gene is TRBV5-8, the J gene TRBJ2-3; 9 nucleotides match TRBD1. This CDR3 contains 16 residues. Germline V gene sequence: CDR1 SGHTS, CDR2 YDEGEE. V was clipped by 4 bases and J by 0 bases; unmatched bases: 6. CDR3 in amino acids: CASSEGTGKSTDTQYF. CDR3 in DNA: TGTGCCAGCAGCGAAGGGACAGGGAAAAGCACAGATACGCAGTATTTT.

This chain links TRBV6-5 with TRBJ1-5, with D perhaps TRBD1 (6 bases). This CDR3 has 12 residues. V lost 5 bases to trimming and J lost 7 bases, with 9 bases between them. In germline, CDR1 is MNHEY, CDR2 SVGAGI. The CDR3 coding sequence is TGTGCCAGCAGTATGAGGGGGCAGCCCCAGCATTTT. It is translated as CASSMRGQPQHF.

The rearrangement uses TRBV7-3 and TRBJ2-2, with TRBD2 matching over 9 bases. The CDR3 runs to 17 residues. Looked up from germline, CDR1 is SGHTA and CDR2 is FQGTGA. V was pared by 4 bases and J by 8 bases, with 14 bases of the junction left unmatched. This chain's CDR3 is CASSSAVGGRAPGELFF. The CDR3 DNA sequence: TGTGCCAGCAGCTCCGCAGTAGGCGGGAGGGCCCCTGGGGAGCTGTTTTTT.

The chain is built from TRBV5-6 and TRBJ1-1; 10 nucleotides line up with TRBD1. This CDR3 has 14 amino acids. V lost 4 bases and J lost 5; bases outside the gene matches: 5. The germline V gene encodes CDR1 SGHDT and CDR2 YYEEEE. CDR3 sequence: CASSRDRGGTEAFF. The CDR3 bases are TGTGCCAGCAGCCGGGACAGGGGCGGAACTGAAGCTTTCTTT.

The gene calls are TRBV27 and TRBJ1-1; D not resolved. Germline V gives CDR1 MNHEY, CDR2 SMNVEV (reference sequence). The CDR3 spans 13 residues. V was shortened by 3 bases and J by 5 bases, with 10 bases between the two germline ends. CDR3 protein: CASSFKVGTEAFF. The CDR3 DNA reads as TGTGCCAGCAGTTTCAAAGTCGGGACTGAAGCTTTCTTT.

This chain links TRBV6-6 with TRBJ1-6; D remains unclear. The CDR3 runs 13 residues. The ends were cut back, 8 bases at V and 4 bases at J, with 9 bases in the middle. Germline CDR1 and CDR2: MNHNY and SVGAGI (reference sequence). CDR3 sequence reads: CASRRGYNSPLHF. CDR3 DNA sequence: TGTGCCAGCCGCCGGGGATATAATTCACCCCTCCACTTT.

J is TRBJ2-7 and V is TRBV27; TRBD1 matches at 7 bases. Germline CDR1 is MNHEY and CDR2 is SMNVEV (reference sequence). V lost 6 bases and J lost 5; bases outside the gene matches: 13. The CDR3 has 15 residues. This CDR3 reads CASSRGGRVMDEQYF. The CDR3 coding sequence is TGTGCCAGCAGCCGAGGGGGCAGGGTGATGGACGAGCAGTACTTC.

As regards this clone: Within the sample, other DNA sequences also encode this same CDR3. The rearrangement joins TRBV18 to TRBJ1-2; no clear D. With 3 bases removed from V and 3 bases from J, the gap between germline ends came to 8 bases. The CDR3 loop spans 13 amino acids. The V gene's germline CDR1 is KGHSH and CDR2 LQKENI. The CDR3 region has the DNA TGTGCCAGCTCACCGGAGGGCCACTATGGCTACACCTTC. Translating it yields CASSPEGHYGYTF.

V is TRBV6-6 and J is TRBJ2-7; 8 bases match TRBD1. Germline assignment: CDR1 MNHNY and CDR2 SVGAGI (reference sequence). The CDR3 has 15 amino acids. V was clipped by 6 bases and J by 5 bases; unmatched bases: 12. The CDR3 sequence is CASSYPGTGRNEQYF. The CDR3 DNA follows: TGTGCCAGCAGCTACCCCGGGACAGGTCGAAACGAGCAGTACTTC.

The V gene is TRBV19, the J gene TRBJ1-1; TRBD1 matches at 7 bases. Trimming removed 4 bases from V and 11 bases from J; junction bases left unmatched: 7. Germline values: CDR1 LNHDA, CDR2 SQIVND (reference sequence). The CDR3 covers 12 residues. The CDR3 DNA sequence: TGTGCCAGTAGTACCTCGGACAGGAGGGCTTTCTTT. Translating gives CASSTSDRRAFF. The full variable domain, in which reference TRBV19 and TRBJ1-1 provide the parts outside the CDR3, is DGGITQSPKYLFRKEGQNVTLSCEQNLNHDAMYWYRQDPGQGLRLIYYSQIVNDFQKGDIAEGYSVSREKKESFPLTVTSAQKNPTAFYLCASSTSDRRAFFGQGTRLTVV.

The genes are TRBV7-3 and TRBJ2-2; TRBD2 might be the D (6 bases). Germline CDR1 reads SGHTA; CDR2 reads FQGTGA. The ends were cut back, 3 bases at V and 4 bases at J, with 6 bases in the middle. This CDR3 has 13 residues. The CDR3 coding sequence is TGTGCCAGCAGCTTTAGCGGCACCGGGGAGCTGTTTTTT. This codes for CASSFSGTGELFF.

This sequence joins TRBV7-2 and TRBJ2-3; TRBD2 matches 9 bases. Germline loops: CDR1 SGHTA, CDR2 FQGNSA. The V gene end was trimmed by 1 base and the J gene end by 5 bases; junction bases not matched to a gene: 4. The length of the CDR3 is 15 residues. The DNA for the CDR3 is TGTGCCAGCAGCTTAGTAGCGGGGGATAAAGATACGCAGTATTTT. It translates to CASSLVAGDKDTQYF.

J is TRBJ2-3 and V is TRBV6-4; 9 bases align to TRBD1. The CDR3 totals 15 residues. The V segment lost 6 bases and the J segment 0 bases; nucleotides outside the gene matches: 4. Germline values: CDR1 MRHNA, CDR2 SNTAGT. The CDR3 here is CASRLQGASTDTQYF. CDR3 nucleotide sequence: TGTGCCAGCAGGCTACAGGGGGCTAGCACAGATACGCAGTATTTT.